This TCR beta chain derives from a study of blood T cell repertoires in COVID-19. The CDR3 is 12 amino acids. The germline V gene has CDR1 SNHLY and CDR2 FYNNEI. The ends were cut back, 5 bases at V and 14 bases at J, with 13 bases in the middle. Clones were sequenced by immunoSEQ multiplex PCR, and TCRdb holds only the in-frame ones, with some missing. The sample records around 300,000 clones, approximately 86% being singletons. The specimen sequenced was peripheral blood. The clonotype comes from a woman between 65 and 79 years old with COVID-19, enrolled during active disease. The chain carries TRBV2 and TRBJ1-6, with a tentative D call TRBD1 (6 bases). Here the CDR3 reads CASSLQGRSLHF. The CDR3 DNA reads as TGTGCCAGCAGTTTACAGGGACGGTCCCTCCACTTT.